This TCR beta chain was sequenced in a study of T cell repertoires in cytomegalovirus infection. Whole-study context: Signatures in public TCR beta sequences pointed to both CMV infection and matching HLA type.

Using its own MiXCR run on the reads, TCRdb lists one record per CDR3 protein. The sample includes around 180,000 distinct CDR3 sequences, 28% seen only once; the top ten take 31%. Trimming removed 4 bases from V and 7 bases from J; junction bases left unmatched: 11. The CDR3 has 17 amino acids. Germline V gene data show CDR1 as LGHDT and CDR2 as YNNKEL (reference sequence). The sequencing input was PBMCs. The TCR was taken from a human donor in good health (CMV status not recorded). Some clones in this sample may be carry-over from other donors' samples. V is TRBV3-1 and J is TRBJ2-1; 12 nucleotides agree with TRBD2. In DNA form, the CDR3 reads TGTGCCAGCAGCCCCGGGGGCCTAGCGGGGGGGCCGAATGAGCAGTTCTTC. Translation: CASSPGGLAGGPNEQFF.